This T cell receptor beta chain was retrieved from a study of blood T cell repertoires in COVID-19. Study-wide background: The study drew acute and convalescent COVID-19 samples from the United States, Italy and Spain. The analysed material was cDNA or gDNA that came from T cells, B-cell-depleted T cells, or PBMCs.

Authors' data handling: Quantification of nucleated cells was approximated via reference gene primer amplification. This table comes from immunoSEQ multiplex PCR, and its TCRdb copy is limited to in-frame clones, with some not included. V and J calls and clone size are those listed in that table; D and trimming were worked out from the DNA. The sample carries 75,000 to 95,000 clones, 60% to 80% recorded once. The CDR3 is 12 amino acids. CDR1 and CDR2 (germline): SGHVS, FQNEAQ. Trimming stripped 3 bases from V and 7 bases from J, with 9 bases between. While infection was still active, Seattle patients were enrolled and then followed longitudinally.

The sample comprised peripheral blood. The origin of this receptor is a man between 60 and 70 years old with COVID-19, enrolled during active disease. The chain has TRBV7-8 and TRBJ1-2, with a possible D match to TRBD1 (6 bases). CDR3 region: CASSFTGLGYTF. In nucleotides, the CDR3 is TGTGCCAGCAGCTTTACAGGGCTTGGCTACACCTTC.